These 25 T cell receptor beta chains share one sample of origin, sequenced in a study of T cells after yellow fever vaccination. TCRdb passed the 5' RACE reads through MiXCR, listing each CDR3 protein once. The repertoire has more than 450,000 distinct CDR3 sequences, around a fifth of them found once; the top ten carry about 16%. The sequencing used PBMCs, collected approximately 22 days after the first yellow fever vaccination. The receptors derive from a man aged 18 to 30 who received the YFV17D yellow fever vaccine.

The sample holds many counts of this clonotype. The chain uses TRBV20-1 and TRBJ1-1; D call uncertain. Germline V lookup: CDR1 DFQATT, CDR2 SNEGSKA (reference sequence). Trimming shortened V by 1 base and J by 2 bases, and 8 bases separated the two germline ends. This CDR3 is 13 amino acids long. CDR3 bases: TGCAGTGCTAGAGGGACCGACAACACTGAAGCTTTCTTT. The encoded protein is CSARGTDNTEAFF.

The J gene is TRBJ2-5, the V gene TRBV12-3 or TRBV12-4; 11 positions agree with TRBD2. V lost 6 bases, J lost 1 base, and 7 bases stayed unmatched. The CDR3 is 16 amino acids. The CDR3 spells CASSSKGLAVQETQYF. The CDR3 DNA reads TGTGCCAGCAGCTCTAAGGGACTAGCGGTCCAAGAGACCCAGTACTTC.

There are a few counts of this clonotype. The CDR3 DNA reads as TGTGCCAGCAGTTTATTCGGGGGAGATACGCAGTATTTT. Encoded protein: CASSLFGGDTQYF. V gene TRBV27 combines with J gene TRBJ2-3; D might be TRBD2 (6 bases). This CDR3 spans 13 amino acids. The germline V gene encodes CDR1 MNHEY and CDR2 SMNVEV (reference sequence). Trimming left V 1 base short and J 5 bases short, with 7 bases between.

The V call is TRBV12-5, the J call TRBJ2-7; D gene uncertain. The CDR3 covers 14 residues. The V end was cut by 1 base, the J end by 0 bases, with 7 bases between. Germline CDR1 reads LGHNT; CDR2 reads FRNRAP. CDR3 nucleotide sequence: TGTGCTAGTGGTTTGGGCACAGACTCCTACGAGCAGTACTTC. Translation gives CASGLGTDSYEQYF.

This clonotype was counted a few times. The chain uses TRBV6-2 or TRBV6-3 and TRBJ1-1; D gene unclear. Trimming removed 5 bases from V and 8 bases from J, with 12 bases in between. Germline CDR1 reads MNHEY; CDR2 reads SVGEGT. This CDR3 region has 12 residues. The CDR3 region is CASSQWGFEAFF. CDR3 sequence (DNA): TGTGCCAGCAGTCAATGGGGATTCGAAGCTTTCTTT.

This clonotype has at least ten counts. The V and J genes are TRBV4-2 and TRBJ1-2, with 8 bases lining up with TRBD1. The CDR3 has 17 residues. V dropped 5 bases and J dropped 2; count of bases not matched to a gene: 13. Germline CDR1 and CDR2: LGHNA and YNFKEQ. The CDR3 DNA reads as TGTGCCAGCAGCACCCTGACAGGGGCCAGGGGCAACTATGGCTACACCTTC. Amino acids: CASSTLTGARGNYGYTF.

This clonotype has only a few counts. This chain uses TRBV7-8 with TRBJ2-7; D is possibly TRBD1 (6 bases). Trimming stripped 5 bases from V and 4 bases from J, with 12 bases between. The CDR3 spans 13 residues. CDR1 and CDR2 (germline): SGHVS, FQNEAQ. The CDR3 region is CASSPLGGYEQYV. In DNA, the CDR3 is TGTGCCAGCAGCCCCCTAGGGGGTTACGAGCAGTACGTC.

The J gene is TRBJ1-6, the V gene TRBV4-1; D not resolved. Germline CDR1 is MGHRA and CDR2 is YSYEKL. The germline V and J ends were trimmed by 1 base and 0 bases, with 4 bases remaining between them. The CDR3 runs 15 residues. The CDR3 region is CASSQGSSYNSPLHF. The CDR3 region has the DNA TGCGCCAGCAGCCAAGGGAGCTCCTATAATTCACCCCTCCACTTT.

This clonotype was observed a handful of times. The CDR3 loop reads CASSLAQTGLRNQPQHF. Written as DNA, the CDR3 is TGTGCCAGCAGCTTAGCGCAGACAGGGCTACGCAATCAGCCCCAGCATTTT. V and J are TRBV7-8 and TRBJ1-5; 7 nucleotides match TRBD1. Germline V gene sequence: CDR1 SGHVS, CDR2 FQNEAQ. This CDR3 is built from 17 residues. J gave up 2 bases and V 0 bases, and 7 bases lay outside the gene matches.

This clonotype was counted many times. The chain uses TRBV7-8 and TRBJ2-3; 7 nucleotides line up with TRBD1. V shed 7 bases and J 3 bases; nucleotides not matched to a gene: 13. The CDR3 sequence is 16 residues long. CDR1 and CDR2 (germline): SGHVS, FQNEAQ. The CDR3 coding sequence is TGTGCCAGCACCTCAGTGGAGGCCAGGGGGACAGATACGCAGTATTTT. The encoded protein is CASTSVEARGTDTQYF.

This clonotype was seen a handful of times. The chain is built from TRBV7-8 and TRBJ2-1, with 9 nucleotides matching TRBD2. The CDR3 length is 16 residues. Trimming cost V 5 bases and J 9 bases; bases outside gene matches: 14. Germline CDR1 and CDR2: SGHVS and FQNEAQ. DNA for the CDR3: TGTGCCAGCAGCAGAATTAGCGGGGGAATCGGGGCTGAGCAGTTCTTC. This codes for CASSRISGGIGAEQFF. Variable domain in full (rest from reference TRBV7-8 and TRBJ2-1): GAGVSQSPRYKVAKRGQDVALRCDPISGHVSLFWYQQALGQGPEFLTYFQNEAQLDKSGLPSDRFFAERPEGSVSTLKIQRTQQEDSAVYLCASSRISGGIGAEQFFGPGTRLTVL.

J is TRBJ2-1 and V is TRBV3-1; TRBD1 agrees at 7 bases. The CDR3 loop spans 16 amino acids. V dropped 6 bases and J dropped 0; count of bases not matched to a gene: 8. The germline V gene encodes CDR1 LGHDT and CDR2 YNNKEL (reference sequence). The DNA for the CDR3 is TGTGCCAGCAGGAGGACAGGACCAAGCTCCTACAATGAGCAGTTCTTC. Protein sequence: CASRRTGPSSYNEQFF.

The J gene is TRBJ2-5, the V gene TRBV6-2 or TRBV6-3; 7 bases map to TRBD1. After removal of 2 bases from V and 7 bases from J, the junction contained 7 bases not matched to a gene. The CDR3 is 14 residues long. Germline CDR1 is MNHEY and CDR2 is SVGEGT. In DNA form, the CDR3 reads TGTGCCAGCAGTTACCGCGCCTCAGGGGGGACCCAGTACTTC. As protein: CASSYRASGGTQYF.

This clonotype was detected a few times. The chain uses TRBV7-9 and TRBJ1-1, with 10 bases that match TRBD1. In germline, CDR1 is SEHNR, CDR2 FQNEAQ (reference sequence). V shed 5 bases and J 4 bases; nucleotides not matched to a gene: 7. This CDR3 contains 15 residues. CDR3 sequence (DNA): TGTGCCAGCAGCCTCTGGACAGGGGGGAGCACTGAAGCTTTCTTT. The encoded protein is CASSLWTGGSTEAFF.

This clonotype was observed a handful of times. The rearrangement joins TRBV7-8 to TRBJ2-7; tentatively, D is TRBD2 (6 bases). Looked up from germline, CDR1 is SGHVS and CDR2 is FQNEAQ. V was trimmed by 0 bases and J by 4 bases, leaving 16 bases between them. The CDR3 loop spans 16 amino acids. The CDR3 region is CASSLAGQGLEYEQYF. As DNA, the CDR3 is TGTGCCAGCAGCTTAGCGGGGCAGGGACTTGAGTACGAGCAGTACTTC.

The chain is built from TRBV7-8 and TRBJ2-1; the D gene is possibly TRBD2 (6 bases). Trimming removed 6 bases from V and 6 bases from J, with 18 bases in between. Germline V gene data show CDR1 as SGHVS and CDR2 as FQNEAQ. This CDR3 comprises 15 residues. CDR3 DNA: TGTGCCAGCAGGACTCCCGGGAGCCGATCCAATGAGCAGTTCTTC. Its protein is CASRTPGSRSNEQFF.

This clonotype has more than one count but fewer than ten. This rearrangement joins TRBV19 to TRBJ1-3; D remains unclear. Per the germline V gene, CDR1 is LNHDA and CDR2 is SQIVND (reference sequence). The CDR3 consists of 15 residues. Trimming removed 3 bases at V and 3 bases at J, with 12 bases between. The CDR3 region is CASSIRGGFGNTIYF. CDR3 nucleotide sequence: TGTGCCAGTAGTATCCGGGGAGGATTTGGAAACACCATATATTTT.

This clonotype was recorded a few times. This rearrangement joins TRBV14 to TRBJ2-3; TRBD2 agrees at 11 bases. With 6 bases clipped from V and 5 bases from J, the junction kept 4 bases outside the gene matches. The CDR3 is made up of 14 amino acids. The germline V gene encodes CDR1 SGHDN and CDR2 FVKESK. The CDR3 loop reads CASRALAGGDTQYF. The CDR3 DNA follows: TGTGCCAGCAGAGCGCTAGCGGGGGGAGATACGCAGTATTTT.

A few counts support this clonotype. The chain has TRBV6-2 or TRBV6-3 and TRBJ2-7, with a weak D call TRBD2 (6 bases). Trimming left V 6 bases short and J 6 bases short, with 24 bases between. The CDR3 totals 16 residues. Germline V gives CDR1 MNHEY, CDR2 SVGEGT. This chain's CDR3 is CASSKWEDLHYSEQYV. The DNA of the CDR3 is TGTGCCAGCAGCAAATGGGAGGACTTACATTATTCCGAGCAGTACGTC.

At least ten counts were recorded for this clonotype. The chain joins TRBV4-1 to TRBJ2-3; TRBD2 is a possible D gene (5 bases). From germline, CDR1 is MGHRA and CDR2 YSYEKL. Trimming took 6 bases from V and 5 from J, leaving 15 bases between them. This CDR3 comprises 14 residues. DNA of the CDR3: TGCGCCAGCAGTGGGAGTCCCTTAGGAGATACGCAGTATTTT. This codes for CASSGSPLGDTQYF.

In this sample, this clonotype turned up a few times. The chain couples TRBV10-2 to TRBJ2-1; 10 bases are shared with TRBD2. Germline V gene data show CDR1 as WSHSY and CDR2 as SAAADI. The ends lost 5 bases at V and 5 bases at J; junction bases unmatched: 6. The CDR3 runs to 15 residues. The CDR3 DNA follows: TGCGCCAGCAGTACTAGCGGGGCCAACAACAATGAGCAGTTCTTC. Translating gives CASSTSGANNNEQFF.

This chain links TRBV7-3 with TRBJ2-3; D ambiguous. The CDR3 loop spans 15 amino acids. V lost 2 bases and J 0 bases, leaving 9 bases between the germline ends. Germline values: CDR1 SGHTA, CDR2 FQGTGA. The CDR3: CASSLATESTDTQYF. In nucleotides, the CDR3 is TGTGCCAGCAGCTTAGCAACGGAAAGCACAGATACGCAGTATTTT.

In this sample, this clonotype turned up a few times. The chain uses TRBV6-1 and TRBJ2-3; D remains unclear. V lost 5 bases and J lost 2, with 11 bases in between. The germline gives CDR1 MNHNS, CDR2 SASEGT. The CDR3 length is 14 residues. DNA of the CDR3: TGTGCCAGCAGTCGGTCTACCTTCACAGATACGCAGTATTTT. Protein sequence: CASSRSTFTDTQYF.

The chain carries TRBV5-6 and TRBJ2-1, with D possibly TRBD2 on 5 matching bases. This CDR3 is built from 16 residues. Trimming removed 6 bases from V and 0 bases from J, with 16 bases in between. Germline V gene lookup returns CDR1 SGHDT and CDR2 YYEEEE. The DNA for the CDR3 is TGTGCCAGCACCCTGTCCTCGGGGAGCTCCTACAATGAGCAGTTCTTC. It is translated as CASTLSSGSSYNEQFF.

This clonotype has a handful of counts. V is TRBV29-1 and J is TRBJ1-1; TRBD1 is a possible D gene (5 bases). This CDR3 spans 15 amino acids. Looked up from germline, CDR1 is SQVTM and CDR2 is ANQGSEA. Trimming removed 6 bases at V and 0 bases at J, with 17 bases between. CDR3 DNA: TGCAGCGTAGCCGCGGGGTGGGGGATGAACACTGAAGCTTTCTTT. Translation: CSVAAGWGMNTEAFF.